This T cell receptor beta chain was sequenced in a study of beta chain features in type 1 diabetes (dated by TCRdb to the late 2010s). Regarding the study in general: No differences in mean age, gender distribution, total cell number or subset yield were found between patients and healthy donors. A total of around 110,000,000 sorted cells were examined across all samples, and a strong correlation was observed between cell number per subset and RNA yield. Regulatory and stem cell-like memory subsets were isolated from only 8 patients and roughly eight healthy donors, whereas naive and central memory subsets came from all 28 donors. The study compared TCRB repertoires of sorted circulating CD4+ T cell subsets between recently diagnosed type 1 diabetes patients and matched healthy donors.

On the study overall, not on this receptor specifically: A moderate but significant shortening of TCRB CDR3 length was observed in type 1 diabetes patients in all four CD4+ subsets. Because small numbers of individuals were included in the HLA sub-analyses, any influence of HLA type on TCRB rearrangement was left unresolved. Naive, central memory and regulatory TCRB repertoires appeared to be more alike among patients than among healthy donors. At VDJ recombination sites, patients with type 1 diabetes made fewer insertions and deleted more nucleotides, a pattern implying thymic rearrangement abnormalities. Because cDNA was sequenced instead of genomic DNA, highly expressing activated cells could be over-represented, though the groups showed no difference in activation or CD3 levels. PCR may preferentially amplify shorter templates, but because patient and control samples were amplified and corrected together, any resulting skew would affect both groups equally.

This clone was seen only a few times. Its binding antigen is unknown. It has no much larger one-base neighbor in the sample; base qualities were not kept. Between the V and J ends, shortened by 0 bases and 1 base respectively, the junction contains 10 bases. The CDR3, from cysteine to phenylalanine, totals 15 residues. This entry keeps only the CDR3 DNA: 45 bases, framed from base 1. Looking up the germline V gene (reference sequence) yields CDR1 SGHNT and CDR2 YYREEE. The entire isolated RNA was reverse transcribed using the High Capacity cDNA Reverse Transcription Kit, and thus expressed TCRB transcripts were sequenced. Deep immunoSEQ sequencing was performed on naive, central memory and regulatory T cell samples, with an average of approximately 4 million total reads per sample. After sorted cells were lysed in RLT buffer, RNA was extracted with DNase-treated RNeasy Micro or Mini kits, with the choice depending on cell number. To prevent cross-contamination, every cell subset was processed on its own, while patient and healthy donor samples were processed together. The immunoSEQ multiplex PCR was used to amplify TCRB sequences from cDNA, generating 87-bp fragments that spanned the CDR3 region. The amplicons were sequenced using the Illumina HiSeq platform. The source study handled its data this way. Synthetic template baselines were used to correct PCR bias computationally, reads within Hamming distance 2 were collapsed together, and singletons that could not be merged were discarded. Reads were aligned to IMGT to assign V, D and J genes, CDR3 length, and insertions or deletions at six rearrangement sites. Within each subset, clonotype counts were normalized to sorted cell number, after which true diversity and Gini coefficients were computed with the tcR R package. The overlap coefficient, calculated on TCRB nucleotide sequences, was used to quantify repertoire sharing. Out-of-frame TCRB sequences from naive cells were analyzed to stand in for the pre-selection repertoire. TCRdb carries this immuneACCESS record with in-frame sequences only. Its versions omit some clonotypes, under half of them owing to an unresolved V gene in the studies checked, with the rest unexplained. The DNA gave D and trimming, while V, J and clone size come from that table. This sample has about 360,000 clones in its table, and 10% to 15% of those were observed once. The ten largest clones capture 0.0095% to 0.012% of the sample.

Each donor gave one peripheral blood draw, about 100 mL on average, collected into heparinised tubes. Naive, central memory, regulatory and stem cell-like memory CD4+ T cells were sorted on a BD FACSAria II using a panel including CD45RO, CCR7, CD25, CD127, CD95 and CD27. Every sorted population had a purity above 98%. PBMCs were isolated immediately by Lymphoprep density gradient centrifugation and stained directly without culture. To minimize batch effects, samples were stained and sorted in pairs, one healthy donor with one patient per experiment. The sample comprised naive CD4+ T cells from blood. The cell subset or site tag for this specimen amounts to: true naive CD4+ T cells. The chain couples TRBV5-4 to TRBJ2-5; the D gene is perhaps TRBD1, on 5 matching bases. This clonotype originated in a woman aged 18-35 years with type 1 diabetes. At the DNA level, the sequence is TGTGCCAGCAGCTTGGGCGGACAACCCCAAGAGACCCAGTACTTC. It encodes CASSLGGQPQETQYF.